This passage covers 9 T cell receptor beta chains from one sample sequenced in a study of Graves' ophthalmopathy and Graves' hyperthyroidism. Amplified material comprised TCR beta CDR3 regions derived from RNA transcripts. First-round RT-PCR used HTBI primers; second-round multiplex PCR followed. TCRdb processed the multiplex PCR reads anew with MiXCR; each CDR3 protein has one entry. The sample includes hundreds of thousands of distinct CDR3 sequences, 40% of them seen just once. The sample taken for sequencing was peripheral blood. These receptors were taken from an adult man with Graves' ophthalmopathy.

This clonotype came up a few times. This rearrangement joins TRBV20-1 to TRBJ1-1; perhaps TRBD1 as D (5 bases). Trimming left V 2 bases short and J 2 bases short, with 15 bases between. Germline V gives CDR1 DFQATT, CDR2 SNEGSKA (reference sequence). This CDR3 is 15 amino acids long. CDR3 amino acids: CSARSFTGDNTEAFF. As DNA, the CDR3 is TGCAGTGCTAGAAGTTTTACAGGCGACAACACTGAAGCTTTCTTT.

This clonotype turned up a few times. A junction end diverges from the germline sequence, so it may reflect a read error. The chain couples TRBV7-7 to TRBJ2-3, with D hard to call. The CDR3 consists of 12 residues. CDR1 SSHAT and CDR2 FNYEAQ come from the germline V gene (reference sequence). The CDR3 DNA follows: TGTGCTAGCAGCTCAGACTCAAATACGCAGTATTTT. Protein: CASSSDSNTQYF.

V is TRBV29-1 and J is TRBJ1-5; tentative D call: TRBD1 (5 bases). The V gene lost 8 bases and the J gene lost 6 bases, with 14 bases spanning the gap. From germline, CDR1 is SQVTM and CDR2 ANQGSEA. CDR3 length equals 12 residues. The CDR3: CSFRDSSQPQHF. The CDR3 bases are TGCAGCTTCCGGGACTCCTCTCAGCCCCAGCATTTT.

This clonotype was seen only a few times. This sequence joins TRBV10-1 and TRBJ2-2; D is possibly TRBD2 (5 bases). There are 13 residues in the CDR3. V lost 9 bases, J lost 1 base, and 9 bases lay in between. Germline V gives CDR1 WNHNN, CDR2 SYGVQD (reference sequence). The CDR3 here is CASEGKNTGELFF. CDR3 nucleotide sequence: TGCGCCAGTGAGGGAAAGAACACCGGGGAGCTGTTTTTT.

The V call is TRBV12-3 or TRBV12-4, the J call TRBJ1-6; D is undetermined. This CDR3 has 15 residues. Trimming took off 6 bases at V and 5 bases at J, with 14 bases between the two ends. The CDR3 reads CASSSTSGDNSPLHF. For the CDR3, the DNA is TGTGCCAGCAGCTCCACATCAGGTGATAATTCACCCCTCCACTTT.

As regards this clonotype: This may come from a read error, since a much larger clone is one base off. The V and J genes are TRBV29-1 and TRBJ1-2; weak D call: TRBD1 (5 bases). Germline loops: CDR1 SQVTM, CDR2 ANQGSEA. V gave up 7 bases and J gave up 4 bases, with 28 bases separating them. The CDR3 has 17 residues. CDR3 bases: TGCAGCGGTGTTGATGCGGACATTTTGTCGGCAGGCTATGGCTACACCTTC. This codes for CSGVDADILSAGYGYTF.

In this sample, this clonotype turned up many times. The chain uses TRBV20-1 and TRBJ2-5; D call uncertain. Trimming stripped 6 bases from V and 5 bases from J, with 13 bases between. The CDR3 is 12 amino acids. Germline values: CDR1 DFQATT, CDR2 SNEGSKA (reference sequence). The CDR3 sequence: CSADLNQETQYF. The CDR3 DNA reads as TGCAGTGCAGATCTAAATCAGGAGACCCAGTACTTC.

Ten or more counts support this clonotype. The chain uses TRBV10-3 and TRBJ2-6; D gene uncertain. Trimming removed 6 bases from V and 0 bases from J, with 9 bases in between. Germline V gene sequence: CDR1 ENHRY, CDR2 SYGVKD. The CDR3 is 15 amino acids. The CDR3 DNA reads as TGTGCCATCAGATCCGTAATCTCTGGGGCCAACGTCCTGACTTTC. Translating it yields CAIRSVISGANVLTF.

This clonotype was counted between two and nine times. A read error may account for a junction end that differs from germline. This chain uses TRBV7-9 with TRBJ2-2; 11 bases map to TRBD1. The germline CDR1 and CDR2 sequences are SEHNR and FQNEAQ (reference sequence). The CDR3 loop spans 18 amino acids. CDR3 protein: CASSQRVGGTGGTGELFF. In nucleotides, the CDR3 is TGCGCCAGCAGCCAACGGGTTGGTGGGACAGGGGGCACCGGGGAGCTGTTTTTT.